This TCR beta chain comes out of a study of blood T cell repertoires in COVID-19. Study summary: Material from acute and convalescent COVID-19 was sourced from the United States, Italy and Spain. T cells, B-cell-depleted T cells, or PBMCs provided the cDNA or gDNA that served as material.

Authors' methods: Amplification from reference gene primers served as the basis for estimated nucleated cell counts. Data came from immunoSEQ multiplex PCR; TCRdb stores just in-frame clones and leaves some out. D and trimming come from the DNA, and the V and J calls and clone size come from that table. Of some 150,000 clones in the sample, roughly 90% were seen once. Trimming pared 0 bases from V and 5 bases from J, leaving 11 bases between. The germline V gene encodes CDR1 SGHDT and CDR2 YYEEEE. The CDR3 is made up of 14 amino acids. The rearrangement links TRBV5-6 to TRBJ1-1; D call uncertain. Sequencing was done on a sample of peripheral blood. This TCR was sampled from a man aged 50 to 59 with active or convalescent COVID-19. The CDR3 nucleotides are TGTGCCAGCAGCTTGGTATCGGGAAAAACTGAAGCTTTCTTT. Its translation is CASSLVSGKTEAFF. Based on the CDR3 plus reference TRBV5-6 and TRBJ1-1, the full variable domain is DAGVTQSPTHLIKTRGQQVTLRCSPKSGHDTVSWYQQALGQGPQFIFQYYEEEERQRGNFPDRFSGHQFPNYSSELNVNALLLGDSALYLCASSLVSGKTEAFFGQGTRLTVV.